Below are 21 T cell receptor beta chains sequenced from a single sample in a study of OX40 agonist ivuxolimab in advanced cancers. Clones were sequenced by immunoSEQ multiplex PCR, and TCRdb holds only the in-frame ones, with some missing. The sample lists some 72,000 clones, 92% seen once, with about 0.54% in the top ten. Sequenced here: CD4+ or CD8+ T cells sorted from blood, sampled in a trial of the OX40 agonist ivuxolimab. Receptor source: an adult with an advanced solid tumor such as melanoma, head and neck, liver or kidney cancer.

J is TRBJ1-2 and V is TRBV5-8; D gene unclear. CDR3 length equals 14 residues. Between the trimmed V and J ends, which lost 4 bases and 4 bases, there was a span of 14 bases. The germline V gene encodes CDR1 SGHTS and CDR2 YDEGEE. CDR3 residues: CASSAALTPYGYTF. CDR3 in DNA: TGTGCCAGCAGCGCAGCACTTACCCCCTATGGCTACACCTTC.

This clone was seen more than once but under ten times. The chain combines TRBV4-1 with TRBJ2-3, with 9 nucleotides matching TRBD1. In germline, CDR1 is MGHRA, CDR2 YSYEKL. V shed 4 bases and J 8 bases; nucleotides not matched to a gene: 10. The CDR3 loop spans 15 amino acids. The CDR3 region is CASSPPGQGKGTQYF. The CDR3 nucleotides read TGCGCCAGCAGCCCCCCGGGACAGGGAAAGGGTACGCAGTATTTT.

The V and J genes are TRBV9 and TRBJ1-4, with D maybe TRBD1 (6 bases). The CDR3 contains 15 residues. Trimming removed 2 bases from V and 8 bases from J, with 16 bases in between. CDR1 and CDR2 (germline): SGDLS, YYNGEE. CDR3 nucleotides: TGTGCCAGCAGCGTTGGTCCAGGGGCCAGGGAAAAACTGTTTTTT. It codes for CASSVGPGAREKLFF.

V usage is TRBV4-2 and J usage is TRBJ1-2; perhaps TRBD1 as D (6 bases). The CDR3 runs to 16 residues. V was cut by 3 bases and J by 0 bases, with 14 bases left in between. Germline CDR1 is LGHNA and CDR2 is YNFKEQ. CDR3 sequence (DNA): TGTGCCAGCAGCCACGCTGGACAGCGCACTAACTATGGCTACACCTTC. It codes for CASSHAGQRTNYGYTF.

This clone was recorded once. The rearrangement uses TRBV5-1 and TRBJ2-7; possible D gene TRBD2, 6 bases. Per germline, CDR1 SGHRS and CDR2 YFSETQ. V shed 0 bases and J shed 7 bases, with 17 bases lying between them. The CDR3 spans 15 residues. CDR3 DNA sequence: TGCGCCAGCAGCTTGGCACCGGGAGATCATTATGAGCAGTACTTC. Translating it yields CASSLAPGDHYEQYF.

CDR3 sequence reads: CASSEGRSYGYTF. CDR3 in DNA: TGCGCCAGCAGCGAGGGGCGCAGCTATGGCTACACCTTC. The chain joins TRBV5-1 to TRBJ1-2, with D maybe TRBD1 (5 bases). The CDR3 has 13 amino acids. Trimming took 4 bases from V and 4 from J, leaving 11 bases between them. Germline V gene data show CDR1 as SGHRS and CDR2 as YFSETQ. Drawing the rest from reference TRBV5-1 and TRBJ1-2, the complete variable domain is KAGVTQTPRYLIKTRGQQVTLSCSPISGHRSVSWYQQTPGQGLQFLFEYFSETQRNKGNFPGRFSGRQFSNSRSEMNVSTLELGDSALYLCASSEGRSYGYTFGSGTRLTVV.

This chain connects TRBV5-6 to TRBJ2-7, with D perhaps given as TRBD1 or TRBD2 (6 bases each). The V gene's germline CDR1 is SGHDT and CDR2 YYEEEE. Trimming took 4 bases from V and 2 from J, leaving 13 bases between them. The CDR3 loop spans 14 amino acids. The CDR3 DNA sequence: TGTGCCAGCAGCGCGGGACACCTTACCTACGAGCAGTACTTC. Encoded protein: CASSAGHLTYEQYF.

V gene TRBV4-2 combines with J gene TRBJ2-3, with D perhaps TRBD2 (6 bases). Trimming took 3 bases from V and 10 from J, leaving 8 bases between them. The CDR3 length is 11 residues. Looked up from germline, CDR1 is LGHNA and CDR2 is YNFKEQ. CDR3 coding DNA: TGTGCCAGCAGCCAGGAGGGTCCGCAGTATTTT. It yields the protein CASSQEGPQYF.

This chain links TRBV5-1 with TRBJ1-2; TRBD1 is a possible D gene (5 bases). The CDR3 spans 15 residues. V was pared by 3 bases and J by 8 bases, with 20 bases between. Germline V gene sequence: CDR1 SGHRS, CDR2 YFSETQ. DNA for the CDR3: TGCGCCAGCAGCTCAGACCCCGGGACGGCGGGAGGCTACACCTTC. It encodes CASSSDPGTAGGYTF.

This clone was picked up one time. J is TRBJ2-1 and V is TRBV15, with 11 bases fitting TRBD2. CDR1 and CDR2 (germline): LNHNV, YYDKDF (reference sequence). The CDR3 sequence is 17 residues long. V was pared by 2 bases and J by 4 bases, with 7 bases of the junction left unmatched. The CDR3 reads CATSRSLAGGLYNEQFF. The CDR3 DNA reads TGTGCCACCAGCAGATCATTAGCGGGAGGGCTGTACAATGAGCAGTTCTTC.

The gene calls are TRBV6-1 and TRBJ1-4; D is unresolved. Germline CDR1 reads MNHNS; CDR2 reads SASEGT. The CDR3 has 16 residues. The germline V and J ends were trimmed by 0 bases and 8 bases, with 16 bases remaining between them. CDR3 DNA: TGTGCCAGCAGTGAAGCGAGATGGGGAATTAGGGAAAAACTGTTTTTT. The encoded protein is CASSEARWGIREKLFF.

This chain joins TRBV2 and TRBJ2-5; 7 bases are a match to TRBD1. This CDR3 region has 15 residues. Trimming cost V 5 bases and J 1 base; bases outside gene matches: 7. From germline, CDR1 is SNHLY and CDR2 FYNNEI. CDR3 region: CASSRQGMAQETQYF. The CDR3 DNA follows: TGTGCCAGCAGTCGACAGGGAATGGCCCAAGAGACCCAGTACTTC.

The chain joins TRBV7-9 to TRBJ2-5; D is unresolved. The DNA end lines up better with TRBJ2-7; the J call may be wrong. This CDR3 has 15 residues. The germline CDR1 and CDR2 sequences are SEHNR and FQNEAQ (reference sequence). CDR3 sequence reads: CASSPVGVRTNEQYF. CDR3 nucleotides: TGTGCCAGCAGCCCGGTTGGGGTTCGCACTAACGAGCAGTACTTC.

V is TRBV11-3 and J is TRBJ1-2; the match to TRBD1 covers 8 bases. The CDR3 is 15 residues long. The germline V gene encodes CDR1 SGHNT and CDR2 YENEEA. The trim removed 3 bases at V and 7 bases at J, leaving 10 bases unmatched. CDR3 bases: TGTGCCAGCAGCTTCTCCCAGGGGGCAAGGAGTGGCTACACCTTC. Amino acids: CASSFSQGARSGYTF.

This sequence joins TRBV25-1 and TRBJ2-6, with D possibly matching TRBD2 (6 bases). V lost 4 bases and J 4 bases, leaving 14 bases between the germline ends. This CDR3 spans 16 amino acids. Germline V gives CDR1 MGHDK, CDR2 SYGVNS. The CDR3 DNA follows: TGTGCCAGCAGTGCGCTCGGGGGTTCAGGGGCCAACGTCCTGACTTTC. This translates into CASSALGGSGANVLTF.

CDR3 nucleotide sequence: TGTGCCAGTAGTATTGGTGGGAGGTCCTACAATGAGCAGTTCTTC. It translates to CASSIGGRSYNEQFF. The chain carries TRBV19 and TRBJ2-1; possible D gene TRBD2, 6 bases. Trimming cost V 3 bases and J 1 base, with 10 bases left between them. Germline CDR1 and CDR2: LNHDA and SQIVND (reference sequence). The CDR3 extends over 15 amino acids.

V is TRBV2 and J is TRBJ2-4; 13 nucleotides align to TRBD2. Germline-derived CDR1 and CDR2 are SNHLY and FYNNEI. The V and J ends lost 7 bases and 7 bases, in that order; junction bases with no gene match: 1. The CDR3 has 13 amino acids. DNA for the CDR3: TGTGCCAGCAAACTAGCGGGAGGGAACATTCAGTACTTC. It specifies CASKLAGGNIQYF.

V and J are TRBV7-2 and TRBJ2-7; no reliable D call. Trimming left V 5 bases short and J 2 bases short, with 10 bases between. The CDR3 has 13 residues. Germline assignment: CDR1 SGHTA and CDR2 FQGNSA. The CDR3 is CASSRTPTYEQYF. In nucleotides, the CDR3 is TGTGCCAGCAGCCGGACCCCTACCTACGAGCAGTACTTC.

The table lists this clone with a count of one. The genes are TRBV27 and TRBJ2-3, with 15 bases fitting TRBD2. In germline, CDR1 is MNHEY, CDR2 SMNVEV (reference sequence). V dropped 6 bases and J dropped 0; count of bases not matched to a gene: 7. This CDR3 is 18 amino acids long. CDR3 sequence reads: CASSDGTSGRPSTDTQYF. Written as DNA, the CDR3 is TGTGCCAGCAGCGATGGGACTAGCGGGAGGCCGAGCACAGATACGCAGTATTTT.

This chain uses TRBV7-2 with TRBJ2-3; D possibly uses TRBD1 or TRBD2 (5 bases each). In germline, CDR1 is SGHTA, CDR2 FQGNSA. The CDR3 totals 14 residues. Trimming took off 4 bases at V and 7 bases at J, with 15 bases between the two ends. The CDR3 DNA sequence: TGTGCCAGCAGCTCCCCAGAGGGGTCCTATACGCAGTATTTT. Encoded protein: CASSSPEGSYTQYF.

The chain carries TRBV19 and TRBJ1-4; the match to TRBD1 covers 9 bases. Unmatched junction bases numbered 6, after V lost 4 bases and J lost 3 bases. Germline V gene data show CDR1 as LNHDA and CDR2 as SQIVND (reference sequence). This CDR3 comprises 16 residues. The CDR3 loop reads CASSTGQGISNEKLFF. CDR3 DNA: TGTGCCAGTAGTACGGGACAGGGAATCTCTAATGAAAAACTGTTTTTT.